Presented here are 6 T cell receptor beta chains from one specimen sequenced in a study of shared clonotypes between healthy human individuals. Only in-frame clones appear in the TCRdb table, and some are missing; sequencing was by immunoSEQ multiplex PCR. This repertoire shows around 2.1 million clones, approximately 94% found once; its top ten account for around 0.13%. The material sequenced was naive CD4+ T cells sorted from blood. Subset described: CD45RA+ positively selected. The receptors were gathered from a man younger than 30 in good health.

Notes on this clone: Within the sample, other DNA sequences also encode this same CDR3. The CDR3 reads CASSERGTYNSPLHF. CDR3 coding DNA: TGTGCCAGCAGTGAGCGGGGCACCTATAATTCACCCCTCCACTTT. J is TRBJ1-6 and V is TRBV6-1, with D maybe TRBD1 (5 bases). In germline, CDR1 is MNHNS, CDR2 SASEGT. The CDR3 is 15 amino acids. The germline V and J ends were trimmed by 3 bases and 2 bases, with 8 bases remaining between them.

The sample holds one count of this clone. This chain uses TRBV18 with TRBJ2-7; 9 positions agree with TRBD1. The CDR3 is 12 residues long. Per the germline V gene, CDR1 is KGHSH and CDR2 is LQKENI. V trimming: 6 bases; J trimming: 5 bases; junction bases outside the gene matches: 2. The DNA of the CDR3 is TGTGCCAGCTCCGGGACAGGGAACGAGCAGTACTTC. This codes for CASSGTGNEQYF.

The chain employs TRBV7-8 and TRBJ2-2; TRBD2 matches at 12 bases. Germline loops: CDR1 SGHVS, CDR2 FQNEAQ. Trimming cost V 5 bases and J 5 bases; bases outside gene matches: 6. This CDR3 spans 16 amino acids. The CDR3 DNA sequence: TGTGCCAGCAGCACCTCGACTAGCGGGAGAACCGGGGAGCTGTTTTTT. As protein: CASSTSTSGRTGELFF.

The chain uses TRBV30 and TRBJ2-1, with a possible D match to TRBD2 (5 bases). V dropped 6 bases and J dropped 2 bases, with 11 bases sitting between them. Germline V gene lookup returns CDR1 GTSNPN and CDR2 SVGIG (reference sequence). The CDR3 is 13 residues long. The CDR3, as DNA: TGTGCCTGCTCCACCGGGGCCTACAATGAGCAGTTCTTC. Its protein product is CACSTGAYNEQFF.

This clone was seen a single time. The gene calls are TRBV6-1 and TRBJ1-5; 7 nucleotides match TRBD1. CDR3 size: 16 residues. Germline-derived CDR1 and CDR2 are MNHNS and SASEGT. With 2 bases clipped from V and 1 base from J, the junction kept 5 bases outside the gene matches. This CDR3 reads CASSERSGGSNQPQHF. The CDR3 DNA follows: TGTGCCAGCAGTGAAAGGTCAGGGGGAAGCAATCAGCCCCAGCATTTT.

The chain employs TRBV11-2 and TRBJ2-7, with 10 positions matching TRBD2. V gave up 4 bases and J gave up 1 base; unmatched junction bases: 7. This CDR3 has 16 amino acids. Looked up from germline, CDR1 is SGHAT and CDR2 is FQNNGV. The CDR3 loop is CASSSRAGLASYEQYF. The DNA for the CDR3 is TGTGCCAGCAGCTCTCGGGCGGGACTAGCGTCCTACGAGCAGTACTTC.